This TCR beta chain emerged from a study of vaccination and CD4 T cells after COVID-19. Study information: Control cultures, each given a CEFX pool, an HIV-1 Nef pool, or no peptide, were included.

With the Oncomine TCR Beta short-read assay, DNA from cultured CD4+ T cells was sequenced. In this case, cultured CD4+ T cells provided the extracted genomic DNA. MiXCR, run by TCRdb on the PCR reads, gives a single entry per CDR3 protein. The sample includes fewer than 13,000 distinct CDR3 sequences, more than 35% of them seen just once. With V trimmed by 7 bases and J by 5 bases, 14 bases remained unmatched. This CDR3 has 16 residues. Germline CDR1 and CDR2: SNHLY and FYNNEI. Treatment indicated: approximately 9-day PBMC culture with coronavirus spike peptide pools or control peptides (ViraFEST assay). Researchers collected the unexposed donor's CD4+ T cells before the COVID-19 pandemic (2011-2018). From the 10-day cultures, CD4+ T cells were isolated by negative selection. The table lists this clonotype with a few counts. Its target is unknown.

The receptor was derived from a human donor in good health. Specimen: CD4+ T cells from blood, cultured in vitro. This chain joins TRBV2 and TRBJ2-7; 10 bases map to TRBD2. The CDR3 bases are TGTGCCAGCAATCCTTACGTTTTAGCGGGGGGCCACGAGCAGTACTTC. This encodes CASNPYVLAGGHEQYF. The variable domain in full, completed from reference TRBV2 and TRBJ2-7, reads EPEVTQTPSHQVTQMGQEVILRCVPISNHLYFYWYRQILGQKVEFLVSFYNNEISEKSEIFDDQFSVERPDGSNFTLKIRSTKLEDSAMYFCASNPYVLAGGHEQYFGPGTRLTVT.